A few counts support the clone carrying this T cell receptor (beta chain). Its matching antigen is unknown. The sample comes from a study of identical twins. Using its own MiXCR run on the 5' RACE reads, TCRdb lists one record per CDR3 protein. The data contain about 720,000 distinct CDR3 sequences, 15% to 20% of them seen just once; the ten biggest clones take up roughly 13%. General study points: Cord blood beta clonotypes present at high abundance carried fewer insertions; no such pattern appeared in memory repertoires.

Trimming took off 3 bases at V and 0 bases at J, with 10 bases between the two ends. In germline, CDR1 is SGDLS, CDR2 YYNGEE. The CDR3 spans 15 residues. The data also belong to a second study, concerning T cells expressing NK-cell markers. From that study: Sorted CD3+CD56+NKG2C+, CD3+CD56+NKG2C- and CD3+CD56-NKG2C+ T cells provided the TCR beta repertoires. Eight donors were sequenced, seven testing HCMV-seropositive and one testing seronegative. In several donors, these clonotypes also led the CD3+CD56-NKG2C+ fraction.

This chain uses TRBV9 with TRBJ2-1; D is unresolved. The TCR comes from a woman aged 18 to 35 in good health. The sequenced material came from PBMCs. The CDR3 region has the DNA TGTGCCAGCAGCGGGGGTTCGGGCTCCTACAATGAGCAGTTCTTC. Protein: CASSGGSGSYNEQFF.